This T cell receptor (beta chain) was sequenced during a study of cytomegalovirus exposure and HLA in healthy donors. Whole-study findings and limits: Some V segments, TRBV6-2 and TRBV6-3 among them, were indistinguishable and were therefore excluded.

Regarding this clone: The antigen is undetermined.

The primer mix had 60 Vbeta and 13 Jbeta primers. Clones were sequenced by immunoSEQ multiplex PCR, and TCRdb holds only the in-frame ones, with some missing. The sample shows 180,000 or so clones, over 75% of them seen only once. In germline, CDR1 is LNHDA, CDR2 SQIVND (reference sequence). V was pared by 7 bases and J by 8 bases, with 14 bases of the junction left unmatched. The CDR3 has 15 residues. J is TRBJ2-1 and V is TRBV19, with 7 bases matching TRBD2. This sequence originates from a man aged 18 to 35 in good health and CMV-seropositive. The sample comprised PBMCs. The CDR3 bases are TGTGCCAGTACTACTCTCAGCGGGGAAAGGGATGAGCAGTTCTTC. Protein sequence: CASTTLSGERDEQFF.